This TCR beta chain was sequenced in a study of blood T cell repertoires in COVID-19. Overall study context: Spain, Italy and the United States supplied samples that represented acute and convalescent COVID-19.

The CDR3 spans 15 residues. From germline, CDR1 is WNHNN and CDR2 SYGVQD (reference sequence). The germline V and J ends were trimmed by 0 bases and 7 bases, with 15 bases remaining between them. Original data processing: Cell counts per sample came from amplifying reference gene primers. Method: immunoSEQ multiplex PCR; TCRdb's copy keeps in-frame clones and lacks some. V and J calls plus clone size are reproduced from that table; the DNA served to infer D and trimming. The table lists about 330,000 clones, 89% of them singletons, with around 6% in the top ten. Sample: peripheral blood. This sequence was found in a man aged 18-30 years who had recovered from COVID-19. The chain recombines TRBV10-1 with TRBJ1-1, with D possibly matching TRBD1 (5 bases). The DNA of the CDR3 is TGCGCCAGCAGTGAGTCTCTTGGCCAGGGCCGTGAAGCTTTCTTT. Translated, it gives CASSESLGQGREAFF.